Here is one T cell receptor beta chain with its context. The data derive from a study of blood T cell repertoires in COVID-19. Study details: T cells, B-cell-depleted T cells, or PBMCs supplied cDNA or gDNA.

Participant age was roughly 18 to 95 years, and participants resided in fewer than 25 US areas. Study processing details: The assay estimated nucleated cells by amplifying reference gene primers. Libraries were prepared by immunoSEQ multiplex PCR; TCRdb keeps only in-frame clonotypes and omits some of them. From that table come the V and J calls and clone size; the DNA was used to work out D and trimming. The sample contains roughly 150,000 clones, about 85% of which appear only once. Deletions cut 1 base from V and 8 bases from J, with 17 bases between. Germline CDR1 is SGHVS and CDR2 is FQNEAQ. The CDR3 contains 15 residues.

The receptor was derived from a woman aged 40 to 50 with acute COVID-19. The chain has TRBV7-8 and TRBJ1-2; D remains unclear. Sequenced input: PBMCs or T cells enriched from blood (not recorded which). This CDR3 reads CASSLGVGLGVGYTF. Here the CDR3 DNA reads TGTGCCAGCAGCTTAGGTGTTGGTCTGGGCGTAGGCTACACCTTC.